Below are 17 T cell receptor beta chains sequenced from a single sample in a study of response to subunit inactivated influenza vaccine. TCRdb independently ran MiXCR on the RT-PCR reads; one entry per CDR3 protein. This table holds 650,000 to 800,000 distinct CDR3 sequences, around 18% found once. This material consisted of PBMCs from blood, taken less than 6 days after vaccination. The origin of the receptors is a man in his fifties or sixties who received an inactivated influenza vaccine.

CDR3 region: CATSDFKNTGELFF. Written as DNA, the CDR3 is TGTGCCACCAGTGATTTCAAGAACACCGGGGAGCTGTTTTTT. The V and J genes are TRBV24-1 and TRBJ2-2, with D hard to call. Trimming removed 1 base at V and 1 base at J, with 3 bases between. Per the germline V gene, CDR1 is KGHDR and CDR2 is SFDVKD. The CDR3 has 14 amino acids.

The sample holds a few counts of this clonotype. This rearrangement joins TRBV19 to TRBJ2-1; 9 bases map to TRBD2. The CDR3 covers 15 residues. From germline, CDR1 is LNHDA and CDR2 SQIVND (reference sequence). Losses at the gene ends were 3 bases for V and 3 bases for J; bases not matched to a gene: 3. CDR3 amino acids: CASSIGSGSYNEQFF. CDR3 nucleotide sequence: TGTGCCAGTAGTATCGGTAGCGGGAGCTACAATGAGCAGTTCTTC.

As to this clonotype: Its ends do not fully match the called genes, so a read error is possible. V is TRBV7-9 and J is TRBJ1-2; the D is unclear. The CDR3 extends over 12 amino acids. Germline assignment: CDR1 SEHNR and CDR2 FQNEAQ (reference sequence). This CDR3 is CASIKDLYGYSF. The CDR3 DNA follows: TGTGCCAGCATCAAGGACCTCTATGGCTACTCCTTC. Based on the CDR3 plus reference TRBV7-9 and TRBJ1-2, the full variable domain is DTGVSQNPRHKITKRGQNVTFRCDPISEHNRLYWYRQTLGQGPEFLTYFQNEAQLEKSRLLSDRFSAERPKGSFSTLEIQRTEQGDSAMYLCASIKDLYGYSFGSGTRLTVV.

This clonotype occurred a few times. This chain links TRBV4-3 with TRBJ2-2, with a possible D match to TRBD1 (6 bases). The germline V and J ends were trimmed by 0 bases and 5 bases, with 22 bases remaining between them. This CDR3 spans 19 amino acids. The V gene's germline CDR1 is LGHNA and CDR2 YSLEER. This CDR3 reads CASSQDRVRGRGYTGELFF. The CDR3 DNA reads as TGCGCCAGCAGCCAAGACAGGGTCAGGGGAAGGGGCTATACCGGGGAGCTGTTTTTT.

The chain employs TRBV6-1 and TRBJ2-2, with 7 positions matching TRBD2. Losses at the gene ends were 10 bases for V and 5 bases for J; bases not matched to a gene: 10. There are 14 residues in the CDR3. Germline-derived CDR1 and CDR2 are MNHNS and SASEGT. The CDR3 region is CATSYPGGTGELFF. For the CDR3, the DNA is TGTGCCACCTCGTACCCCGGGGGGACCGGGGAGCTGTTTTTT.

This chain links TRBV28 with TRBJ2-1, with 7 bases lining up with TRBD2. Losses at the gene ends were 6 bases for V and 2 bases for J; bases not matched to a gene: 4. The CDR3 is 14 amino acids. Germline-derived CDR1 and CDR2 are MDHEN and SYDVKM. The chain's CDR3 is CASRRGGPYNEQFF. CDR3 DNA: TGTGCCAGCAGACGGGGAGGGCCCTACAATGAGCAGTTCTTC.

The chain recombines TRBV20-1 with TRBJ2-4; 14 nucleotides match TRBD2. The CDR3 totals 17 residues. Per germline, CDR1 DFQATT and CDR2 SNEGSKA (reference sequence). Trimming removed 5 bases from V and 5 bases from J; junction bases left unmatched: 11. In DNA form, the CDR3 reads TGCAGTGCTTGGGGGACTAGCGGGAGATGGAGGGAAAACATTCAGTACTTC. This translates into CSAWGTSGRWRENIQYF.

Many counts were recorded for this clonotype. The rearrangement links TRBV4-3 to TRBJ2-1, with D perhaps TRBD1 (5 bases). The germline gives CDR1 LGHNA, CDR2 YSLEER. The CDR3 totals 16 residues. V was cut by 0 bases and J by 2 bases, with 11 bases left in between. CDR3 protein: CASSQDKGAAYNEQFF. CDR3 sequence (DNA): TGCGCCAGCAGCCAAGATAAAGGGGCAGCCTACAATGAGCAGTTCTTC.

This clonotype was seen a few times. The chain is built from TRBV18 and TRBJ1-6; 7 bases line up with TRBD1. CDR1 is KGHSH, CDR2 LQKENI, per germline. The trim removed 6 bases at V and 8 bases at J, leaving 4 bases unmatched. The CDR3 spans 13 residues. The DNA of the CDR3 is TGTGCCAGCTCCGGGACAGTCGATTCACCCCTCCACTTT. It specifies CASSGTVDSPLHF.

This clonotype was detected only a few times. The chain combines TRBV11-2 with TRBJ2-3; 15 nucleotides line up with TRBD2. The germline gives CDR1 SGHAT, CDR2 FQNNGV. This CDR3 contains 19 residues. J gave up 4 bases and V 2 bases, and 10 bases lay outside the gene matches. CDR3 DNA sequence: TGTGCCAGCAGCTTACGACCGGGACTAGCGGGAGGCCCCTCAGATACGCAGTATTTT. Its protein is CASSLRPGLAGGPSDTQYF.

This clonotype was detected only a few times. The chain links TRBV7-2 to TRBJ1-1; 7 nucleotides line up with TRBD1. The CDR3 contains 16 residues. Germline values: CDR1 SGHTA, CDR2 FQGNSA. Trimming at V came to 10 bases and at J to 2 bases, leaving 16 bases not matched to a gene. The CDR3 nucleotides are TGTGCCACCCGGGACAGCTGGATAACCCAAAACACTGAAGCTTTCTTT. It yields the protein CATRDSWITQNTEAFF.

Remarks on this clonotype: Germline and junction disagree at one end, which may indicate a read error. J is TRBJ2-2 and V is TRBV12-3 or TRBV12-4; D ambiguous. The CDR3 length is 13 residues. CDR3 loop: CASNLVTTGELFF. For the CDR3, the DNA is TGTGCCAGCAATTTAGTCACCACCGGGGAGCTGTTTTTT.

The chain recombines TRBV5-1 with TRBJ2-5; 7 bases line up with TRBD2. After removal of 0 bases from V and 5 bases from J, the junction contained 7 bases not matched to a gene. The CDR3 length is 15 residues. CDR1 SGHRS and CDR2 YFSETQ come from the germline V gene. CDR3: CASSLASGIRETQYF. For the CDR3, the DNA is TGCGCCAGCAGCTTGGCTAGCGGAATCAGGGAGACCCAGTACTTC.

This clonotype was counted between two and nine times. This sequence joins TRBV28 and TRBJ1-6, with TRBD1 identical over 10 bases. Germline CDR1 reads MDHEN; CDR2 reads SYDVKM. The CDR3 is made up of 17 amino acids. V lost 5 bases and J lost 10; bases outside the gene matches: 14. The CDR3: CASSPPGTGVFDSPLHF. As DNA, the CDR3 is TGTGCCAGCAGTCCCCCAGGGACAGGGGTGTTTGACTCACCCCTCCACTTT.

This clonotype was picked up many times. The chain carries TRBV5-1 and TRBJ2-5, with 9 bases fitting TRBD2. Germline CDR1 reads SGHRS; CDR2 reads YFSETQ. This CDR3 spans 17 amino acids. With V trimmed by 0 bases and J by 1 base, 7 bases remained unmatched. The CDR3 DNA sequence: TGCGCCAGCAGCTTGGCCGTAGCGGGGGACCTCCAAGAGACCCAGTACTTC. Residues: CASSLAVAGDLQETQYF.

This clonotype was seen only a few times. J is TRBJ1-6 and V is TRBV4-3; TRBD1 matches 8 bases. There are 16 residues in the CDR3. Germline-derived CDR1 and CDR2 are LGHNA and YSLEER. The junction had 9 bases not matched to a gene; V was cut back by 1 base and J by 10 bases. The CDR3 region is CASSQGGGQGRSPLHF. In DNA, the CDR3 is TGCGCCAGCAGCCAAGGGGGTGGACAGGGCAGGTCACCCCTCCACTTT.

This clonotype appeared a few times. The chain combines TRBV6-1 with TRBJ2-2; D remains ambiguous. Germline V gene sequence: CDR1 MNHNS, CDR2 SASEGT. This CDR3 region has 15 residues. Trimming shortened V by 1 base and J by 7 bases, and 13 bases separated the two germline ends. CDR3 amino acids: CASSEVHSWIGELFF. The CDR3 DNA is TGTGCCAGCAGTGAAGTCCACAGTTGGATCGGGGAGCTGTTTTTT.